The T cell receptor beta chain under discussion was sequenced for a study of graft-versus-host responses after intestinal transplantation. The overall study: Among the recipients, transplants were multivisceral, liver-intestinal, or isolated intestinal. Every recipient underwent anti-thymocyte globulin induction, then tacrolimus and steroids for three to four years. Regarding the study as a whole: The recipient marrow held GvH clones, and some of them showed up first in ileum or blood. Early declines in HvG clones that occurred post-transplant were associated with peak circulating GvH clone levels.

Intraepithelial lymphocytes and lamina propria lymphocytes were released through processing of graft tissue. Clones were read by immunoSEQ multiplex PCR, and TCRdb kept only the in-frame ones, dropping some. The sample includes about 18,000 clones, roughly 79% of them seen just once. About this clone: Its antigen is currently unknown.

This CDR3 is 15 amino acids long. Trimming stripped 6 bases from V and 0 bases from J, with 12 bases between. Germline assignment: CDR1 SNHLY and CDR2 FYNNEI. The chain has TRBV2 and TRBJ2-1, with D tentatively TRBD2 (5 bases). The receptor was isolated from a human patient who received an intestinal transplant, so some T cells may come from the graft donor. The sequenced sample was ileum tissue, obtained roughly 70 weeks after intestinal transplant. CDR3 sequence reads: CASSELVPSYNEQFF. Written as DNA, the CDR3 is TGTGCCAGCAGCGAACTAGTCCCCTCCTACAATGAGCAGTTCTTC.